This T cell receptor (beta chain) was captured in a study of identical twins. One entry per CDR3 protein results from TCRdb running MiXCR on the 5' RACE reads. The sample contains roughly 770,000 distinct CDR3 sequences, 15% to 20% of which appear only once. This clonotype has just a few counts. The germline V gene has CDR1 DFQATT and CDR2 SNEGSKA (reference sequence). There are 15 residues in the CDR3. V was pared by 0 bases and J by 4 bases, with 15 bases between. These sequences were also reported in another study, on T cells expressing NK-cell markers. That publication notes: Within the sequenced cohort of eight donors, seven exhibited HCMV seropositivity and one was seronegative.

The chain uses TRBV20-1 and TRBJ1-2; possibly TRBD1 for D (5 bases). This receptor was obtained from a woman under 30 in good health. The sequenced sample was PBMCs. DNA for the CDR3: TGCAGTGCTAGAGATTGGATAGTGACAGCCTATGGCTACACCTTC. Amino acid sequence: CSARDWIVTAYGYTF.